Below, one T cell receptor (beta chain) is given with its context. V was trimmed by 2 bases and J by 5 bases, leaving 10 bases between them. Germline assignment: CDR1 GTSNPN and CDR2 SVGIG (reference sequence). The CDR3 consists of 14 residues. These data originate in a study of shared clonotypes between healthy human individuals. Turning to the study itself: In total, the donors were two women and a few men aged 18 to 49. Each donor had three CD4 naive, three CD4 memory, two CD8 naive and one CD8 memory plate.

Every one of the donors was a Caucasian adult that lived in Nashville, Tennessee. Libraries were prepared by immunoSEQ multiplex PCR; TCRdb keeps only in-frame clonotypes and omits some of them. Of about 2.4 million clones listed, 90% to 95% are singletons. The rearrangement joins TRBV30 to TRBJ1-6; D gene unclear. The sample consisted of naive CD4+ T cells from PBMCs. Subset defined: CD45RA+ positively selected. The source is a man younger than 35 in good health. Some clones in this sample may be carry-over from other donors' samples. The DNA of the CDR3 is TGTGCCTGGAGTCAGGCCAGTAATAATTCACCCCTCCACTTT. Residues: CAWSQASNNSPLHF. Full variable domain (outside the CDR3, taken from reference TRBV30 and TRBJ1-6): SQTIHQWPATLVQPVGSPLSLECTVEGTSNPNLYWYRQAAGRGLQLLFYSVGIGQISSEVPQNLSASRPQDRQFILSSKKLLLSDSGFYLCAWSQASNNSPLHFGNGTRLTVT.